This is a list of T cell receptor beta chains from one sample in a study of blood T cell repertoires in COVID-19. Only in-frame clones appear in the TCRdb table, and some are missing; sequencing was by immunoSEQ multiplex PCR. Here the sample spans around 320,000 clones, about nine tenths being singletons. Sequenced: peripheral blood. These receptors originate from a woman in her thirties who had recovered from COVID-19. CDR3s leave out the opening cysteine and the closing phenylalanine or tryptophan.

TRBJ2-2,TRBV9,ASSVDGILADGELF
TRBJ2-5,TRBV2,ASSDLKRGTQY
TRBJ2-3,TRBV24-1,ATSDRGRGADTQY
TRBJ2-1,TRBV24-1,ATSLAGGTYNEQF
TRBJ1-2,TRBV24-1,ATHPGQGFYGYT
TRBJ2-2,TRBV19,ASKATGRSGELF
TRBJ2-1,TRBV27,AARDREGKQF
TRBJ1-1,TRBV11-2,ASSSVFGQATEAF
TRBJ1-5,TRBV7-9,ASSLDRGNQPQH
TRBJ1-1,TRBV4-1,ASSQANLISIGQTEAF
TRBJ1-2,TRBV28,ASSSPLAGTYGYT
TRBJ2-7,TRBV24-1,ATSDSSGSYEQY
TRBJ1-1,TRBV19,ASSAGQGEAF
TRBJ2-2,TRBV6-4,ASSVREHGELF
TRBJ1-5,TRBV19,ASSPPGTGRHQPQH
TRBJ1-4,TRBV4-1,ASSRQTGDSEKLF
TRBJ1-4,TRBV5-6,ASRRTENEKLF
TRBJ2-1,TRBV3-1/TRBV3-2,ASSVGQHHNEQF
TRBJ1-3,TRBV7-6,ASRSRDRRSGNTIY
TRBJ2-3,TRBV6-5,ASVQTNRVPDTQY
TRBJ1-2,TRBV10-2,ASSISGTNYGYT
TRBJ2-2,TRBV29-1,SVELGGTGELF
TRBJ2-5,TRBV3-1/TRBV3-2,ASSQDGGLETQY
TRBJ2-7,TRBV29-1,SVVREVEQY
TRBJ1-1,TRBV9,ASSGEEVGNTEAF
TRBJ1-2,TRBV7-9,ASSLDPSGTGGRGYT
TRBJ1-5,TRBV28,ASSPGQGDQPQH
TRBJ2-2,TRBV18,ASSQQGTGELF
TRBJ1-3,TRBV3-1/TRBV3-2,ASSQETVVGNTIY
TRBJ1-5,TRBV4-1,ASSGTGALQPQH
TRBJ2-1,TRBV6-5,ASSSLIGGPYNEQF
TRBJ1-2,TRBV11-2,ASSFGDSNYGYT
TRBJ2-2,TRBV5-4,ASSLGGGDTGELF
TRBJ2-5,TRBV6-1,ASREPRGLRTSGVFLTTQY
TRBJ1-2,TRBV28,ASSPSMGQGVDYGYT
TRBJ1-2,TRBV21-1,ASGGRDTNYGYT
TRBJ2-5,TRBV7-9,ASSGTGTEGETQY
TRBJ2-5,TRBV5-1,ASSLGGSGTGQETQY
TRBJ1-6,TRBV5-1,ASRTGTVNSPLH
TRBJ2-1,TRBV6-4,ASSQSFSGGQLYNEQF
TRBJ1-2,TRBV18,ASSPRRGDGYT
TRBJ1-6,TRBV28,ASSIPVENSPLH
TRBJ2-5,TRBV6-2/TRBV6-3,ASSSGGSETQY
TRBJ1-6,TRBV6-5,ASSYSMGLSPLH
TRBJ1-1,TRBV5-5,ASSSHTDTEAF
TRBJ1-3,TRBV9,ASSASGQNGNTIY
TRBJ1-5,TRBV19,ASRTGKLSNQPQH
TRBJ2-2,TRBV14,ASSPLNTGELF
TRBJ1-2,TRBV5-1,ASSLAAGDGYT
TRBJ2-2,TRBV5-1,ASSPGTGGMAGELF